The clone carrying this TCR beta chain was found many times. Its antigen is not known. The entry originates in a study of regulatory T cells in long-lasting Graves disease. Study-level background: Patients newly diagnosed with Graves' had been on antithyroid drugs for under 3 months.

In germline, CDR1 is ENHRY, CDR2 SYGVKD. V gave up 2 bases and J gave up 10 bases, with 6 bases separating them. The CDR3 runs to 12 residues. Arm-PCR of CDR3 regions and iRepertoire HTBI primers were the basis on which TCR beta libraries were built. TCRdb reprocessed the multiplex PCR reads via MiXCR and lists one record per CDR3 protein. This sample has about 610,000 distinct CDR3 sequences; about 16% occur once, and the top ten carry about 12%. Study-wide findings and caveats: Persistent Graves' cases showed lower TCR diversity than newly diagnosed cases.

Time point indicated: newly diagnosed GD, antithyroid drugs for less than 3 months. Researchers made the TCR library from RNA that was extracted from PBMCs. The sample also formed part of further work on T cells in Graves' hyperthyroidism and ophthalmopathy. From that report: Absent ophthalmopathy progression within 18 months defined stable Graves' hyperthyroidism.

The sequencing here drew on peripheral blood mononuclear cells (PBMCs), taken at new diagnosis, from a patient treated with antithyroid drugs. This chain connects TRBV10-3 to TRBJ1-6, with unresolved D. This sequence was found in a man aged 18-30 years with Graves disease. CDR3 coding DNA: TGTGCCATCAGTGAGGTGGGGTCACCCCTCCACTTT. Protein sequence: CAISEVGSPLHF.